Detailed here is one TCR beta chain. The junction departs from germline at one end; a sequencing error may be responsible. This CDR3 has 15 amino acids. Germline V CDR1 and CDR2: SGHRS, YFSETQ. This sample was taken from a study of blood T cells in healthy people across ages. Whole-study context: Capture by template switching was about one barcoded beta molecule per two T cells.

Primers used in a second PCR of about 6 to 11 cycles were a sample-barcoded 5' primer and a J-beta primer mix. TCRdb recomputed calls from the 5' RACE reads with MiXCR, one row per CDR3 protein. The sample lists roughly 730,000 distinct CDR3 sequences, 56% occurring once. Sequencing used blood. The chain has TRBV5-1 and TRBJ1-1; TRBD1 is a possible D gene (6 bases). The receptor comes from a man aged 35-49 years in good health. CDR3: CASSSQGTANTAAFF. For the CDR3, the DNA is TGCGCCAGCAGCTCTCAGGGGACGGCGAACACTGCAGCTTTCTTT.